One T cell receptor beta chain is described in this entry. The antigen is not known. V dropped 3 bases and J dropped 4 bases, with 18 bases sitting between them. From germline, CDR1 is MNHEY and CDR2 SMNVEV (reference sequence). The CDR3 length is 16 residues. Naive CD8 cells lacked CD45RO, underwent positive selection for CCR7 and left out terminally differentiated effector memory CD45RA+ cells. Donation came from healthy HIV-negative adults that had no recent acute infections or vaccinations. The data stem from a study of shared clonotypes between healthy human individuals. Assay execution took place at the deep level. Sequencing used immunoSEQ multiplex PCR; TCRdb keeps in-frame clones, though not all of them. Of around 600,000 clones in the sample, roughly 95% were seen once. Regarding the study as a whole: The small donor group covered limited genetic and exposure diversity. Naive subsets typically showed greater estimated richness than memory subsets.

Sequences were obtained from naive CD8+ T cells sorted from blood. The gene calls are TRBV27 and TRBJ1-2; D not certain. This clonotype originated in a woman aged 25 to 39 in good health. The CDR3 sequence is CASSFDPGEGPYGYTF. The CDR3, as DNA: TGTGCCAGCAGTTTCGACCCCGGGGAGGGTCCCTATGGCTACACCTTC.